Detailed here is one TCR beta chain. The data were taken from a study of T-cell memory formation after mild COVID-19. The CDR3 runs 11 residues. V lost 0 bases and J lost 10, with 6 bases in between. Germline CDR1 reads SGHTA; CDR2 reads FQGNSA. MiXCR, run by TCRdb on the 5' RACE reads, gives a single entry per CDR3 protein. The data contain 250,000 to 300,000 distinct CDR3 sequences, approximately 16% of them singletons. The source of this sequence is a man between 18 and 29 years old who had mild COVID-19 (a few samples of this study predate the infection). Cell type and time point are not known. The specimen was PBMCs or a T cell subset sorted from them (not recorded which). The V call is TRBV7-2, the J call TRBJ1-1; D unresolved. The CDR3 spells CASSLAKGAFF. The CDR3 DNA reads TGTGCCAGCAGCTTAGCCAAGGGAGCTTTCTTT.